Here is one TCR beta chain with its context. These data come from a study of early T cells in non-severe SARS-CoV-2 infection. The protocol attached unique molecular identifiers to individual cDNA molecules. MiXCR was run by TCRdb on the 5' RACE reads, yielding one entry per CDR3 protein. In the table there are roughly 86,000 distinct CDR3 sequences, 6% to 7% of which are singletons. J lost 5 bases, V lost 2 bases, and 8 bases had no gene match. The CDR3 is made up of 15 amino acids. Germline V gives CDR1 MDHEN, CDR2 SYDVKM. Input material: whole blood. The clonotype originates from an adult who was a healthcare worker with PCR-confirmed SARS-CoV-2 infection or an uninfected control (not recorded which). This rearrangement joins TRBV28 to TRBJ2-5; 7 bases are a match to TRBD2. As DNA, the CDR3 is TGTGCCAGCAGTTTAGAGCGGGGTATTCGGGAGACCCAGTACTTC. Encoded protein: CASSLERGIRETQYF.